The rows below give T cell receptor beta chains drawn from one sample of a study of resident and recirculating memory T cells in vitiligo. Assay: immunoSEQ multiplex PCR; the TCRdb copy retains only in-frame clones and omits some. The sample consists of roughly 80,000 clones, about 92% of them appearing once. Sequencing was done on a sample of blood. The receptors were sampled from a male donor with vitiligo. Each CDR3 is given with its conserved first and last residue. Fields, in order: V gene, D gene, J gene, clone size, CDR3 DNA, CDR3 protein. A D gene is named only where the DNA matches it firmly. Where a row states a size, it is once, few, many or the class of an expanded clone; other rows omit it.

>TRBV27|TRBD1|TRBJ2-7|NA
TGTGCCAGCAGTCAGGTCGGGACAGGGGCTCACGAGCAGTACTTC
CASSQVGTGAHEQYF
>TRBV28|NA|TRBJ2-1|NA
TGTGCCAGCAGTTTATCGGGGGTTGGGGAGCAGTTCTTC
CASSLSGVGEQFF
>TRBV27|TRBD1|TRBJ2-7|NA
TGTGCCAGCAGTTTTAGTTATGGGGACAGGGTTCCCGAGCAGTACTTC
CASSFSYGDRVPEQYF
>TRBV5-1|NA|TRBJ2-1|NA
TGCGCCAGCAGCTTGGGTTGGCTAGCCGCTTACAATGAGCAGTTCTTC
CASSLGWLAAYNEQFF
>TRBV5-6|TRBD2|TRBJ2-3|NA
TGTGCCAGCAGCTTCCCCACCACTAGCGGGCTCACAGATACGCAGTATTTT
CASSFPTTSGLTDTQYF
>TRBV30|TRBD2|TRBJ2-7|NA
TGTGCCTGGAGTCGGACTAGCGGGAGAGTTTGGGCCTACGAGCAGTACTTC
CAWSRTSGRVWAYEQYF
>TRBV14|TRBD2|TRBJ2-3|NA
TGTGCCAGCAGCCAAGCGGGAGGGACTAGCGGGAGAGGAACGCAGTATTTT
CASSQAGGTSGRGTQYF
>TRBV19|TRBD1|TRBJ2-7|NA
TGTGCCAGTAGTCCGGGGACAGGGGGCCACGAGCAGTACTTC
CASSPGTGGHEQYF
>TRBV18|NA|TRBJ1-1|NA
TGTGCCAGCTCACCACCGAATCAGGCAGGAGCTTTCTTT
CASSPPNQAGAFF
>TRBV7-9|NA|TRBJ1-2|once
TGTGCCAGCAGCTCCAACCTCAGAACAGTCGATGGCTACACCTTC
CASSSNLRTVDGYTF
>TRBV7-9|TRBD1|TRBJ2-1|NA
TGTGCCAGCAGCTTATTGCAGGGGGCTGACAATGAGCAGTTCTTC
CASSLLQGADNEQFF
>TRBV30|NA|TRBJ1-2|NA
TGTGCCTGGAGTCCGCGGGTTCCTCGGTATGGCTACACCTTC
CAWSPRVPRYGYTF
>TRBV7-6|TRBD1|TRBJ2-3|NA
TGTGCCAGCAGCCTCCTGGACAGGACCGCCACAGATACGCAGTATTTT
CASSLLDRTATDTQYF
>TRBV7-6|TRBD2|TRBJ2-3|NA
TGTGCCAGCAGCTTAGTGGGACTAGCGGGAGGTGGAGATACGCAGTATTTT
CASSLVGLAGGGDTQYF
>TRBV5-1|TRBD2|TRBJ2-3|NA
TGCGCCAGCAGCTTGGGAGCGGGAGAAGTCGCAGATACGCAGTATTTT
CASSLGAGEVADTQYF
>TRBV18|NA|TRBJ1-1|NA
TGTGCCAGCTCCACTTCCCTGGAAGCTTTCTTT
CASSTSLEAFF
>TRBV6-4|TRBD1|TRBJ2-2|many
TGTGCCAGCAGTGACTCTCGGACAGGGGTGGAAACCGGGGAGCTGTTTTTT
CASSDSRTGVETGELFF
>TRBV6-1|TRBD2|TRBJ2-7|NA
TGTGCCAGCAGCCACACGACTAGCGGGAGTAACGAGCAGTACTTC
CASSHTTSGSNEQYF
>TRBV5-1|TRBD2|TRBJ2-5|few
TGCGCCAGCAGCTTGGCCTTTAGCGGGAGCTGGGAGACCCAGTACTTC
CASSLAFSGSWETQYF
>TRBV13|NA|TRBJ2-3|NA
TGTGCCAGCAGCCTCCAATCTACCGACTATCGAACGCAGTATTTT
CASSLQSTDYRTQYF
>TRBV18|NA|TRBJ1-3|NA
TGTGCCAGCTCACCGCCTTTAGGGGCGAGCTCTGGAAACACCATATATTTT
CASSPPLGASSGNTIYF
>TRBV9|TRBD2|TRBJ2-3|once
TGTGCCAGCAGCGTATCGACTAGCGGGAGGAGGAATACGCAGTATTTT
CASSVSTSGRRNTQYF
>TRBV6-6|NA|TRBJ1-5|NA
TGTGCCTGCAGGAGGGGACTCAATCAGCCCCAGCATTTT
CACRRGLNQPQHF
>TRBV7-9|TRBD2|TRBJ2-2|NA
TGTGCCAGCAGCCAGCCCCTAGCGGGAGGGCCCTCGGGCACCGGGGAGCTGTTTTTT
CASSQPLAGGPSGTGELFF
>TRBV28|TRBD2|TRBJ2-5|NA
TGTGCCAGCAGTCTAGCGGGGAAAGAGACCCAGTACTTC
CASSLAGKETQYF
>TRBV6-5|NA|TRBJ1-5|NA
TGTGCCAGCAGTTATTCGGAGAATAGCAATCAGCCCCAGCATTTT
CASSYSENSNQPQHF
>TRBV7-7|TRBD2|TRBJ2-3|NA
TGTGCCAGCAGCCCTGGGGGGGGCACAGATACGCAGTATTTT
CASSPGGGTDTQYF
>TRBV5-1|TRBD1|TRBJ1-6|NA
TGCGCCAGCAGCCCGGGACAGGGGGGGAATAATTCACCCCTCCACTTT
CASSPGQGGNNSPLHF
>TRBV10-2|TRBD1|TRBJ2-3|NA
TGCGCCAGCAGTGAGAGGACAGGGTCCGATACGCAGTATTTT
CASSERTGSDTQYF
>TRBV4-2|TRBD1|TRBJ1-1|NA
TGTGCCAGCAGCCCTCACCACCCGGGGACAGGGCTAGACACTGAAGCTTTCTTT
CASSPHHPGTGLDTEAFF
>TRBV7-2|TRBD2|TRBJ2-5|NA
TGTGCCAGCAGCCAGGTTATGGGGCTAGCGGGAGAAGGGGAGACCCAGTACTTC
CASSQVMGLAGEGETQYF
>TRBV2|TRBD1|TRBJ1-3|once
TGTGCCAGATTGGGGACAGAGAGAAACACCATATATTTT
CARLGTERNTIYF
>TRBV15|NA|TRBJ1-1|NA
TGTGCCACCAGCAGCAGGGTGACCACTGAAGCTTTCTTT
CATSSRVTTEAFF
>TRBV4-2|TRBD1|TRBJ2-7|NA
TGTGCCAGCAGCCCTTTGACAGGGGCGACCTACGAGCAGTACTTC
CASSPLTGATYEQYF
>TRBV27|TRBD1|TRBJ2-7|NA
TGTGCCAGCAGTTACGGACAGGGCTACGAGCAGTACTTC
CASSYGQGYEQYF
>TRBV15|TRBD2|TRBJ2-3|NA
TGTGCCACCAGCAGAGTGGCTAGCGGGAGTGAGACAGATACGCAGTATTTT
CATSRVASGSETDTQYF
>TRBV5-1|TRBD2|TRBJ2-3|NA
TGCGCCAGCAGCCATAGCGGGAGGGGGGGAGATACGCAGTATTTT
CASSHSGRGGDTQYF
>TRBV9|TRBD1|TRBJ2-7|NA
TGTGCCAGCAGCCGCCGGGACAGCCCCTACGAGCAGTACTTC
CASSRRDSPYEQYF
>TRBV6-5|NA|TRBJ1-5|NA
TGTGCCAGCAGCCCGGGGAGCAATCAGCCCCAGCATTTT
CASSPGSNQPQHF
>TRBV6-6|TRBD1|TRBJ1-5|NA
TGTGCCAGCGGGGGACAGGCCGATAGCAATCAGCCCCAGCATTTT
CASGGQADSNQPQHF
>TRBV9|TRBD1|TRBJ1-2|NA
TGTGCCAGCAGCGCCAGGGGACAGGGGATGGGGGGCTACACCTTC
CASSARGQGMGGYTF
>TRBV2|TRBD1|TRBJ2-7|NA
TGTGCCAGCAGGAACAGGGGGTACGAGCAGTACTTC
CASRNRGYEQYF
>TRBV6-6|TRBD1|TRBJ1-2|NA
TGTGCCAGCAGTTACCCACAGGGGGGGCATGTCTATGGCTACACCTTC
CASSYPQGGHVYGYTF
>TRBV19|TRBD2|TRBJ2-5|once
TGTGCCAGTACTCATTCCCCGACTAGCGGGAGGGGTGGAGAGACCCAGTACTTC
CASTHSPTSGRGGETQYF
>TRBV10-1|TRBD2|TRBJ2-2|NA
TGCGCCAGCAACTCCGGGGGGGGAACCGGGGAGCTGTTTTTT
CASNSGGGTGELFF
>TRBV4-1|NA|TRBJ1-4|NA
TGCGCCAGCAGCCAAGTCGGTGAAAAACTGTTTTTT
CASSQVGEKLFF
>TRBV29-1|NA|TRBJ2-7|NA
TGCAGCGGTGTAACAGGGTATGAGCAGTACTTC
CSGVTGYEQYF
>TRBV27|TRBD2|TRBJ2-7|NA
TGTGCCAGCAGTTTATCGACAGCGGGAACCTACGAGCAGTACTTC
CASSLSTAGTYEQYF